The clone carrying this TCR beta chain was seen more than once but under ten times. These data originate in a study of blood T cell repertoires in COVID-19. The V and J ends lost 4 bases and 2 bases respectively, with 12 bases between them. Germline-derived CDR1 and CDR2 are SGHTA and FQGNSA. The CDR3 totals 15 residues. The table came from immunoSEQ multiplex PCR; TCRdb's copy has only in-frame clones and leaves some out. The sample lists roughly 150,000 clones, approximately 83% seen once, with roughly a tenth in the top ten. This rearrangement joins TRBV7-2 to TRBJ1-5, with D hard to call. The material sequenced was peripheral blood. This receptor was obtained from a woman of 80 years or more with active or convalescent COVID-19. CDR3 residues: CASSYNPGGNQPQHF. CDR3 coding DNA: TGTGCCAGCAGCTATAATCCGGGAGGCAATCAGCCCCAGCATTTT.